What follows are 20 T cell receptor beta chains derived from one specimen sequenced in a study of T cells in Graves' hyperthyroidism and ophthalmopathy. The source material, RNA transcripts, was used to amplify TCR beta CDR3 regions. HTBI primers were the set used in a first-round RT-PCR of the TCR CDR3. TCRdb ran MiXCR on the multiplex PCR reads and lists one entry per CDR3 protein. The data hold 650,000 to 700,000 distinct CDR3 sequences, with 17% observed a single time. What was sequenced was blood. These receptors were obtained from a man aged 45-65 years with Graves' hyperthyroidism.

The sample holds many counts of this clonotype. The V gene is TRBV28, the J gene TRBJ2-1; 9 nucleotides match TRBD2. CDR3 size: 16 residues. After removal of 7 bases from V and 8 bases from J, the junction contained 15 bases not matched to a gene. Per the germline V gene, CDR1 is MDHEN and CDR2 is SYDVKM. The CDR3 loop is CASTERTSETFDEQFF. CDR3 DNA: TGTGCCAGCACCGAGAGGACTAGCGAGACGTTCGATGAGCAGTTCTTC.

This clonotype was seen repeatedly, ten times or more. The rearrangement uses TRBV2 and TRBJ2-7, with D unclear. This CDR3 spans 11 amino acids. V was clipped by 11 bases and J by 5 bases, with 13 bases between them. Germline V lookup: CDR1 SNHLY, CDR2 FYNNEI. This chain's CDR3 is CASSPLNEQYF. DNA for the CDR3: TGTGCCTCCTCCCCTCTGAACGAGCAGTACTTC.

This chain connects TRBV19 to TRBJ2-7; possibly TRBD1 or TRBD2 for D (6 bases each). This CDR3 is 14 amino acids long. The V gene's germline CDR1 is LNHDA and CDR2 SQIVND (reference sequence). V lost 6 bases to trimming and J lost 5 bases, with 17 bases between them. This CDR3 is CASRAQGTANEQYF. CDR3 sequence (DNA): TGTGCCAGTAGAGCCCAGGGGACTGCTAACGAGCAGTACTTC.

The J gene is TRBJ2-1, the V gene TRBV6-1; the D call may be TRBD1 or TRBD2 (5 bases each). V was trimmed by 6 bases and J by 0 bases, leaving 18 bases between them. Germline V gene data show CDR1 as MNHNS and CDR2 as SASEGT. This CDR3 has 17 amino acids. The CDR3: CASSLGRSRSSYNEQFF. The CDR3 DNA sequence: TGTGCCAGCAGCTTGGGACGAAGCCGGAGCTCCTACAATGAGCAGTTCTTC.

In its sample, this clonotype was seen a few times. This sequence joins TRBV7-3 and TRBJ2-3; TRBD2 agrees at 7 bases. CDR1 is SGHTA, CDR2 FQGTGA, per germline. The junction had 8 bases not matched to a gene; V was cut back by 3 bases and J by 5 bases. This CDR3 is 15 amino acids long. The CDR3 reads CASSFQGGSGDTQYF. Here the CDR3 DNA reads TGTGCCAGCAGCTTCCAGGGCGGGAGTGGAGATACGCAGTATTTT.

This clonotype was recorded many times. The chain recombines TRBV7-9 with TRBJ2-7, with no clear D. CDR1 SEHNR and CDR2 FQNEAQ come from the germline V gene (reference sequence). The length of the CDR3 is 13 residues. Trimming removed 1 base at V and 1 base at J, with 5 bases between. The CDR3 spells CASSLVESYEQYF. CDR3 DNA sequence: TGTGCCAGCAGCTTAGTAGAGTCCTACGAGCAGTACTTC.

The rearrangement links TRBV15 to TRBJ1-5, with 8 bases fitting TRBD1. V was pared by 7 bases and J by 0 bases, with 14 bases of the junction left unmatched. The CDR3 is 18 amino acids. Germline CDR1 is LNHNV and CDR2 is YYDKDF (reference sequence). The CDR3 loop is CATNRRDRPWDSNQPQHF. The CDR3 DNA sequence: TGTGCCACCAATAGAAGGGACAGGCCTTGGGATAGCAATCAGCCCCAGCATTTT.

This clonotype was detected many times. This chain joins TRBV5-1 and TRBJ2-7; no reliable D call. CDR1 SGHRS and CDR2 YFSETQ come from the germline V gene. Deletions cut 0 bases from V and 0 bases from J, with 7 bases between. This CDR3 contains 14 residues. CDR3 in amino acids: CASSLEAASYEQYF. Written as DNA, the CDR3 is TGCGCCAGCAGCTTGGAGGCTGCCTCCTACGAGCAGTACTTC.

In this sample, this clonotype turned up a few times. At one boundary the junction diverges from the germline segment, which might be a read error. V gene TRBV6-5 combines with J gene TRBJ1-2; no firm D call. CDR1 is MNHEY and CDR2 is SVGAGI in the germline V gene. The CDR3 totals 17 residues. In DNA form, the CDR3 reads TGTGCCAGCAGTTACTCGATTTTGGGAGTAGATAACTATGGCTGCACCTTC. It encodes CASSYSILGVDNYGCTF.

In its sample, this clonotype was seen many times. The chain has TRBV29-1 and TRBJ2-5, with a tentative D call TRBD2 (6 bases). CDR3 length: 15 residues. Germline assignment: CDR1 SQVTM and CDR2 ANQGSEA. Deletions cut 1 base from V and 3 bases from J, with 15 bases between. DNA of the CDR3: TGCAGCGTTGAAGTACGGGGGATTGTTGAAGAGACCCAGTACTTC. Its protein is CSVEVRGIVEETQYF.

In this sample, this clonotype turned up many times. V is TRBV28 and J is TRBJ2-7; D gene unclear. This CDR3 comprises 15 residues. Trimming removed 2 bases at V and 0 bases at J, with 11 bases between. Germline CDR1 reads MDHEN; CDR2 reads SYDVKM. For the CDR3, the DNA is TGTGCCAGCAGTTTACCCGCGGTTGGCTCCTACGAGCAGTACTTC. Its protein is CASSLPAVGSYEQYF. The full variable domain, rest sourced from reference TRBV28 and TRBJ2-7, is DVKVTQSSRYLVKRTGEKVFLECVQDMDHENMFWYRQDPGLGLRLIYFSYDVKMKEKGDIPEGYSVSREKKERFSLILESASTNQTSMYLCASSLPAVGSYEQYFGPGTRLTVT.

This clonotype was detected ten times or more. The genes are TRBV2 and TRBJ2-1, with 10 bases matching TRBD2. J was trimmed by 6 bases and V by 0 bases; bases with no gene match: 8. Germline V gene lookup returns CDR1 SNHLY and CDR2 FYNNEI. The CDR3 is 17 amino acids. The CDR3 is CASSEAVASGRPNEQFF. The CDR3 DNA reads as TGTGCCAGCAGTGAAGCAGTGGCTAGCGGGAGACCCAATGAGCAGTTCTTC.

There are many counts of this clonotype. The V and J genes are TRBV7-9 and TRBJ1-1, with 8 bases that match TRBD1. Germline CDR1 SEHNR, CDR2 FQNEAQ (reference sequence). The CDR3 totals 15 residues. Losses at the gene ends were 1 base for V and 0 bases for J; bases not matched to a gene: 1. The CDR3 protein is CASSLGDRMNTEAFF. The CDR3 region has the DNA TGTGCCAGCAGCTTAGGGGACAGGATGAACACTGAAGCTTTCTTT.

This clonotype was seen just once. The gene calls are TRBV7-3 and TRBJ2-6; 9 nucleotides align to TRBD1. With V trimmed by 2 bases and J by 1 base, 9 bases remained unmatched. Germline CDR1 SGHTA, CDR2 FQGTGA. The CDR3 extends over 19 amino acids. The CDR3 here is CASSLYHGQGTSGANVLTF. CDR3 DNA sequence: TGTGCCAGCAGCTTATACCACGGACAGGGGACGTCTGGGGCCAACGTCCTGACTTTC.

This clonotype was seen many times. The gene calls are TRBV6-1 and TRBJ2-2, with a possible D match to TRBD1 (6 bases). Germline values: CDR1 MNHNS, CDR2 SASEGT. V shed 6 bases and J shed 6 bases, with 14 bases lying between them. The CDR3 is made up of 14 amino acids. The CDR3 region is CASSPSGGPGELFF. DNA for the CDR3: TGTGCCAGCAGCCCATCTGGGGGCCCCGGGGAGCTGTTTTTT.

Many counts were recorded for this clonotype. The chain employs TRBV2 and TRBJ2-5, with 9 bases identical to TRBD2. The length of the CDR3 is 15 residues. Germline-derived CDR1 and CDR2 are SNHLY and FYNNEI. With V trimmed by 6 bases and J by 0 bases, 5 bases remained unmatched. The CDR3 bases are TGTGCCAGCAGAAAGCGGGAGGCAGACCAAGAGACCCAGTACTTC. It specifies CASRKREADQETQYF. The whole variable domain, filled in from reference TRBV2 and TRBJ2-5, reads EPEVTQTPSHQVTQMGQEVILRCVPISNHLYFYWYRQILGQKVEFLVSFYNNEISEKSEIFDDQFSVERPDGSNFTLKIRSTKLEDSAMYFCASRKREADQETQYFGPGTRLLVL.

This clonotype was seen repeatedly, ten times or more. The CDR3 protein is CAWETGGGREKLFF. In nucleotides, the CDR3 is TGTGCCTGGGAAACAGGGGGAGGCAGGGAAAAACTGTTTTTT. The gene calls are TRBV30 and TRBJ1-4, with 8 positions matching TRBD1. V was clipped by 5 bases and J by 8 bases; unmatched bases: 10. CDR1 is GTSNPN and CDR2 is SVGIG in the germline V gene (reference sequence). The length of the CDR3 is 14 residues.

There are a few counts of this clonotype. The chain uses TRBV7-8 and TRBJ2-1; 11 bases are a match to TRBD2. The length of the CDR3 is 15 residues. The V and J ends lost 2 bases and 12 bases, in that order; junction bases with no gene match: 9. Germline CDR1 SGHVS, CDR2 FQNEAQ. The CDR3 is CASSLSGTSGKGQFF. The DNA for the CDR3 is TGTGCCAGCAGCTTATCTGGGACTAGCGGTAAGGGGCAGTTCTTC.

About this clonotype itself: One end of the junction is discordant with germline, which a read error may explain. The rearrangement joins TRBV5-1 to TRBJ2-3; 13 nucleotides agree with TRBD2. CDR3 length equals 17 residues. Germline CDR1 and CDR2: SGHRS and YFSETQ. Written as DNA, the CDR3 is TGTGCCAGCAGCTCTCCGGGACTAGCGGGACACACAGATACGCAGTATTTT. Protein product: CASSSPGLAGHTDTQYF.

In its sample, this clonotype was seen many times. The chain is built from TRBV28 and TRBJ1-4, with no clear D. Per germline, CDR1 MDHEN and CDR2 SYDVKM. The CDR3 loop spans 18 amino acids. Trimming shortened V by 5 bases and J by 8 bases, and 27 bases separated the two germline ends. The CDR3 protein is CASSPYIGRQRVGEKLFF. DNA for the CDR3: TGTGCCAGCAGTCCATACATTGGGCGGCAGCGGGTTGGGGAAAAACTGTTTTTT.